What follows is one TCR beta chain and its context. Its antigen is not known. This specimen comes from a study of T cell repertoires in cytomegalovirus infection. Background on the study: Indications came from public TCR beta signatures; they pointed to CMV infection and to a matching HLA type.

In TCRdb, the reads were re-called with MiXCR into one record per CDR3 protein. The repertoire holds roughly 640,000 distinct CDR3 sequences, with less than 25% as singletons. Notes on the study in general: In two of eight donors, the top clonotype was HLA-C-restricted CMV-specific.

Trimming cost V 3 bases and J 4 bases; bases outside gene matches: 5. Germline V gene data show CDR1 as KGHSH and CDR2 as LQKENI. The CDR3 contains 15 residues. This TCR derives from a human donor in good health (CMV status not recorded). Some clones in this sample may be carry-over from other donors' samples. Sequences were obtained from CD8+ T cells from PBMCs. The V call is TRBV18, the J call TRBJ2-1; TRBD2 matches at 8 bases. The CDR3 region has the DNA TGTGCCAGCTCACCCGGGACTAGAGTTTACAATGAGCAGTTCTTC. It is translated as CASSPGTRVYNEQFF.